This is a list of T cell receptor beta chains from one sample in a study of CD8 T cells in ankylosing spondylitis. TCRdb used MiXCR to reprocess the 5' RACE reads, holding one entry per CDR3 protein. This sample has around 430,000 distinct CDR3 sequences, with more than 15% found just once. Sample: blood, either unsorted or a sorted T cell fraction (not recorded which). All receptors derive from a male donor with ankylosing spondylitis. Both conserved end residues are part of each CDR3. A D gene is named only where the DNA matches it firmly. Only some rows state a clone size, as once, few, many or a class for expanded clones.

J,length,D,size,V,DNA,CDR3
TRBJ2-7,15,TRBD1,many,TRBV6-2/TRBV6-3,TGTGCCAGCAGTTACTCGGGACAGGGGACCTACGAGCAGTACTTC,CASSYSGQGTYEQYF
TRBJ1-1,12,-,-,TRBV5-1,TGCGCCAGCACTATCGGGGGCTCTGAAGCTTTCTTT,CASTIGGSEAFF
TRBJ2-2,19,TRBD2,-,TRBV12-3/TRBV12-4,TGTGCCAGCAGCTCCCAGTTGGGTCTAGCGGGAGCGAACACCGGGGAGCTGTTTTTT,CASSSQLGLAGANTGELFF
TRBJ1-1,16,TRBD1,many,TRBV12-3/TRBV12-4,TGTGCCAGCAGTTTTTCAAGGTCAGGGGGCTACACTGAAGCTTTCTTT,CASSFSRSGGYTEAFF
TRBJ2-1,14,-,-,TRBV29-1,TGCAGCGCCACCCTGGGAGGGGGATACAATGAGCAGTTCTTC,CSATLGGGYNEQFF
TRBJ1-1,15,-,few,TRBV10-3,TGTGCCATCAGTGAGAGGGGTTACATGAACACTGAAGCTTTCTTT,CAISERGYMNTEAFF
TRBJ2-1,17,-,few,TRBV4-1,TGCGCCAGCAGCCAAGACCCATACCGAAACAGGTACGATGAGCAGTTCTTC,CASSQDPYRNRYDEQFF
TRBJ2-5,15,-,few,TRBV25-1,TGTGCCAGCAGTGAACGAGGCAACCAGGGGGAGACCCAGTACTTC,CASSERGNQGETQYF
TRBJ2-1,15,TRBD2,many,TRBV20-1,TGCAGTGCTAGTGAAGAAGGCGGGAGAAGGAATGAGCAGTTCTTC,CSASEEGGRRNEQFF
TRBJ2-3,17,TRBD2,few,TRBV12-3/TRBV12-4,TGTGCCAGCAGTTTTGAGATGCTAGCGGGGGACACAGATACGCAGTATTTT,CASSFEMLAGDTDTQYF
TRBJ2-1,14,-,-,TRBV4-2,TGTGCCAGCAGCCAAGATATGGTTAGGTATGAGCAGTTCTTC,CASSQDMVRYEQFF
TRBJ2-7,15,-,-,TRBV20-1,TGCAGTGCAGGGGGGGCCACTAGCGACAGCTACGAGCAGTACTTC,CSAGGATSDSYEQYF
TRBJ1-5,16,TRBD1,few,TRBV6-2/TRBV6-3,TGTGCCAGCAGTCCAGGACAGGGAATTGACAATCAGCCCCAGCATTTT,CASSPGQGIDNQPQHF
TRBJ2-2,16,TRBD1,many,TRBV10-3,TGTGCCATCAGTGATCCCGACAGGGTCGACACCGGGGAGCTGTTTTTT,CAISDPDRVDTGELFF
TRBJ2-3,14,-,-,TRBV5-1,TGCGCCAGCAGACGGGTGTCCTTCACAGATACGCAGTATTTT,CASRRVSFTDTQYF
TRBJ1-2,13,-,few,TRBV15,TGTGCCACCAGCAGAGGACAGATCTATGGCTACACCTTC,CATSRGQIYGYTF
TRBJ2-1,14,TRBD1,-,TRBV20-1,TGCAGTGCTGCGGGACAGGGAAGCTACAATGAGCAGTTCTTC,CSAAGQGSYNEQFF
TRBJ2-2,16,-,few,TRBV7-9,TGTGCCAGCAGCCCGCGTGGTCGGGAGAGCACCGGGGAGCTGTTTTTT,CASSPRGRESTGELFF
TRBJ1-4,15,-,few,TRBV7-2,TGTGCCAGCAGCTCCAGGCCGGGGATTAATGAAAAACTGTTTTTT,CASSSRPGINEKLFF
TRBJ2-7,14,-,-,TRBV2,TGTGCCAGCAGCCTAGCTAGCTCTCCTCGCGAGCAGTACTTC,CASSLASSPREQYF
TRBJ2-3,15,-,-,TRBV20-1,TGCAGTGCTAGAGATCTCCGGGACCCCACAGATACGCAGTATTTT,CSARDLRDPTDTQYF
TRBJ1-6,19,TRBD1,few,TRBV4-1,TGCGCCAGCAGCCAAGCTGGGACAGGGTTAAGCTCCTATAATTCACCCCTCCACTTT,CASSQAGTGLSSYNSPLHF
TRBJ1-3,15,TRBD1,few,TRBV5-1,TGCGCCAGCAGCCGTACAGGGGGCGTTGGAAACACCATATATTTT,CASSRTGGVGNTIYF
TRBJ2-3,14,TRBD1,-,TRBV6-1,TGTGCCAGCACGGGGACAGGGGTCACAGATACGCAGTATTTT,CASTGTGVTDTQYF
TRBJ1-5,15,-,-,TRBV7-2,TGTGCCAGCAGCATGTCCGGGACTACTCATCAGCCCCAGCATTTT,CASSMSGTTHQPQHF
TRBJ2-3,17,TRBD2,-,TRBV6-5,TGTGCCAGCAGTTACCCTGCGAGCGGGGTTAGCACAGATACGCAGTATTTT,CASSYPASGVSTDTQYF
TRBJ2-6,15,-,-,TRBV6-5,TGTGCCAGCAGTTACTCCCGGGCTGGGGCCAACGTCCTGACTTTC,CASSYSRAGANVLTF
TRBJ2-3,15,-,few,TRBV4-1,TGCGCCAGCAGCCAAGCACTAGCTAGCACAGATACGCAGTATTTT,CASSQALASTDTQYF
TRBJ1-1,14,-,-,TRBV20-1,TGCAGTGCTAGTGCGGGACTCTCGAACACTGAAGCTTTCTTT,CSASAGLSNTEAFF
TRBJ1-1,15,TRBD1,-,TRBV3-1,TGTGCCAGCAGCCAAGTCCCAGGGGGTTACACTGAAGCTTTCTTT,CASSQVPGGYTEAFF
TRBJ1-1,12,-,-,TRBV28,TGTGCCAGCAGTTTAAGGGGTAGTGAAGCTTTCTTT,CASSLRGSEAFF
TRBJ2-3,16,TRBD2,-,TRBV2,TGTGCCAGCATGGAAGCGGGGGCCTTTAGCACAGATACGCAGTATTTT,CASMEAGAFSTDTQYF
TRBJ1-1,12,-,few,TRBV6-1,TGTGCCAGCGGTGGACAGAACACTGAAGCTTTCTTT,CASGGQNTEAFF
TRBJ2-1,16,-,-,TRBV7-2,TGTGCCAGCAGCTTAGATTGGGGGGAACCCTACAATGAGCAGTTCTTC,CASSLDWGEPYNEQFF
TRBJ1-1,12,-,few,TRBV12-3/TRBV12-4,TGTGCCAGCAGTTTTCCGTACACTGAAGCTTTCTTT,CASSFPYTEAFF
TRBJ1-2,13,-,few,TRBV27,TGTGCCAGCAGTTTACAGCCGTCCTATGGCTACACCTTC,CASSLQPSYGYTF
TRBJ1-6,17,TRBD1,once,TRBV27,TGTGCCAGCAGTTTATTCTCCGGACAGGGGCGAAGTTCACCCCTCCACTTT,CASSLFSGQGRSSPLHF
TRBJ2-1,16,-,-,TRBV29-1,TGCAGCGTGACCCCCGGGACGGCAAGCTCCTACAATGAGCAGTTCTTC,CSVTPGTASSYNEQFF
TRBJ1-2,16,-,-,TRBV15,TGTGCCACCAGCAGAGATAGCCTCCAGGGGAAGTATGGCTACACCTTC,CATSRDSLQGKYGYTF
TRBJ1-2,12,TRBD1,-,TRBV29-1,TGCAGCGGATCCAGGGGGGACTATGGCTACACCTTC,CSGSRGDYGYTF
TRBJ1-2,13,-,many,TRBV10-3,TGTGCCATCAGCAGGGAGGAGGGCTATGGCTACACCTTC,CAISREEGYGYTF
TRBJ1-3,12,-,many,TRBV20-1,TGCAGTGCTACCGGACCTGGAAACACCATATATTTT,CSATGPGNTIYF
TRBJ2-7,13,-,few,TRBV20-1,TGCAGTGCTCGAGCTTGGCAGGGGTACGAGCAGTACTTC,CSARAWQGYEQYF
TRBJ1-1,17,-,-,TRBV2,TGTGCCAGCAGGGCCCCGGGGCTCCCCCGGTGGGACACTGAAGCTTTCTTT,CASRAPGLPRWDTEAFF
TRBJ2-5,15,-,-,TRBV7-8,TGTGCCAGCAGCTTAGCGCCCGGGGTGGAAGAGACCCAGTACTTC,CASSLAPGVEETQYF
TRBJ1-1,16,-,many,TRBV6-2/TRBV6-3,TGTGCCAGCAGTTTTTCCCCGGGACGGTTTAACACTGAAGCTTTCTTT,CASSFSPGRFNTEAFF
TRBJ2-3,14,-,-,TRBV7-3,TGTGCCAGCAGCTTAGATTCGGGGCCCTCGACGCAGTATTTT,CASSLDSGPSTQYF
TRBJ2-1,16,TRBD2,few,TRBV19,TGTGCCAGTAGTATAGGAGGTAGCGGGCTGTACAATGAGCAGTTCTTC,CASSIGGSGLYNEQFF
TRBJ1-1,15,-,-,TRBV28,TGTGCCAGCAGTCCTGGGGCGCGTAGAAACACTGAAGCTTTCTTT,CASSPGARRNTEAFF
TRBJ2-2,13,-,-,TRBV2,TGTGCCAGCAACGTGGGGGGGCCCGGGGAGCTGTTTTTT,CASNVGGPGELFF
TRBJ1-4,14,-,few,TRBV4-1,TGCGCCAGCAGCCAACAGGAGGGGGGGGAAAAACTGTTTTTT,CASSQQEGGEKLFF
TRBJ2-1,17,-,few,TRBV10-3,TGTGCCATCAGCCGAGGGGGACCGACACAAAACCACAATGAGCAGTTCTTC,CAISRGGPTQNHNEQFF
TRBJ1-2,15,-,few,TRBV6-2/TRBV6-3,TGTGCCACCCATACCGGGACGGCAAACTCCTATGGCTACACCTTC,CATHTGTANSYGYTF
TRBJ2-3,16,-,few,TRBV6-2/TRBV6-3,TGTGCCAGCAGTCCTAGGACTAAGAGGGGCACAGATACGCAGTATTTT,CASSPRTKRGTDTQYF
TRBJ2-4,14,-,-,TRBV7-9,TGTGCCAGCAGCTTAGATCTCAGTTTAAACATTCAGTACTTC,CASSLDLSLNIQYF
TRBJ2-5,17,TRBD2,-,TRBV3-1,TGTGCCAGCAGCCAAGAAAGGGCCCGACTAGCTCAAGAGACCCAGTACTTC,CASSQERARLAQETQYF
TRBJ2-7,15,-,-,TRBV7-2,TGTGCCAGCAGGGACCCAGGGGGGGGCTCCTACGAGCAGTACTTC,CASRDPGGGSYEQYF
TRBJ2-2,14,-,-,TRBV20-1,TGCAGTGCTAGAGTACAGGGGAACACCGGGGAGCTGTTTTTT,CSARVQGNTGELFF
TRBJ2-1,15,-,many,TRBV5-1,TGCGCCAGCAGCTCCCTCCCCGGGACACTCAATGAGCAGTTCTTC,CASSSLPGTLNEQFF